This T cell receptor (beta chain) was retrieved from a study of a mutant IDH1 vaccine in newly diagnosed glioma. Study-level background: Patients' prior therapy spanned radiotherapy, temozolomide, or both; most underwent both. Study-wide results and caveats: Induction of immune responses by the vaccine occurred in roughly 93% of patients.

This clone is a singleton in its sample. Its antigen is currently unknown. The CDR3 loop spans 14 amino acids. Trimming cost V 1 base and J 8 bases, with 12 bases left between them. Germline-derived CDR1 and CDR2 are SGHDT and YYEEEE. The time point is: week 35, safety follow-up. Each vaccine dose was 300 ug of mutant IDH1 20-mer peptide, with topical imiquimod. Measured with immunoSEQ multiplex PCR; TCRdb has only the in-frame clones, and not every one. The sample includes approximately 60,000 clones, approximately 87% of them seen just once. This TCR came from a man aged 35 to 55 with glioma. The sample consisted of PBMCs, taken from a glioma patient whose treatment included an IDH1 peptide vaccine. The gene calls are TRBV5-6 and TRBJ1-4; D gene unclear. The CDR3 loop reads CASSLRRVQEKLFF. The CDR3 region has the DNA TGTGCCAGCAGCTTGAGAAGGGTTCAGGAAAAACTGTTTTTT.